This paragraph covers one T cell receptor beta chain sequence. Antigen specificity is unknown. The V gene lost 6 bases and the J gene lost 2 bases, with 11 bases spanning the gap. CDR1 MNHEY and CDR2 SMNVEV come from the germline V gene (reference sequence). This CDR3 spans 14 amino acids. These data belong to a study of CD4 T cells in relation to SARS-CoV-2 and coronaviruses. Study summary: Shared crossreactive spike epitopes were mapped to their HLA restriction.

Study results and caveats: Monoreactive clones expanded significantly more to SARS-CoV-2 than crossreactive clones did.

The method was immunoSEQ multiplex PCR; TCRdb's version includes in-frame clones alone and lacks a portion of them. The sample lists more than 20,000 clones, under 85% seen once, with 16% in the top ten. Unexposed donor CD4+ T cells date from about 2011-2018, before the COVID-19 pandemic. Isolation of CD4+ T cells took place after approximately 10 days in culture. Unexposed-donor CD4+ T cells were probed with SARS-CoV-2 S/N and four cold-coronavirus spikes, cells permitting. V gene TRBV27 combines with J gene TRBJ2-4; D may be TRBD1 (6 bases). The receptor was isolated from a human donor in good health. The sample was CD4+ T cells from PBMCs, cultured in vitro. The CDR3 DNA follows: TGTGCCAGCAGCCAGGACAGTACCAAAAACATTCAGTACTTC. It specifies CASSQDSTKNIQYF.